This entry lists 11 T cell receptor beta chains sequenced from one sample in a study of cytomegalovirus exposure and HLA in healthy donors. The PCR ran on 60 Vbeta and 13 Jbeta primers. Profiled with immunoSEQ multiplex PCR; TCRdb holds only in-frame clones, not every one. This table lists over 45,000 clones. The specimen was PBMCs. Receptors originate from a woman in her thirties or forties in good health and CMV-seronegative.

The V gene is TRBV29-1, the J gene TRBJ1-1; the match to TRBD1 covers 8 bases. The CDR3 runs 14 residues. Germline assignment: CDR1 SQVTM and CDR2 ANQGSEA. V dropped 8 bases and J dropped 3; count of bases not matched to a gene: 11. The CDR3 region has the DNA TGCAGCACTTATAGGACAGGGATGGACACTGAAGCTTTCTTT. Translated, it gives CSTYRTGMDTEAFF.

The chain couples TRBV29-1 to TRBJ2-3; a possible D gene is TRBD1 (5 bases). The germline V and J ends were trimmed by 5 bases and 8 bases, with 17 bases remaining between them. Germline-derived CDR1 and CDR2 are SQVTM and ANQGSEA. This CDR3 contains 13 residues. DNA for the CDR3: TGCAGCGTTTTCCCCGACAGTTCCGTTACGCAGTATTTT. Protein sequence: CSVFPDSSVTQYF.

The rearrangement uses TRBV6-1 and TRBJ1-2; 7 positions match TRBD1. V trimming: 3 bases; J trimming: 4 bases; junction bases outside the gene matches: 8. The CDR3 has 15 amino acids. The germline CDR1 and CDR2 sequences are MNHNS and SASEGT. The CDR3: CASSDRTGGPYGYTF. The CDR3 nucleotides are TGTGCCAGCAGTGATAGGACAGGAGGACCCTATGGCTACACCTTC.

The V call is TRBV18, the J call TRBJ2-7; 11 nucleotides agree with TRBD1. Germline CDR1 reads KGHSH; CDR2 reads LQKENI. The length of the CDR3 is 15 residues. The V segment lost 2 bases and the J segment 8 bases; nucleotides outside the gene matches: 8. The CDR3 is CASSPSGTGGSQQYF. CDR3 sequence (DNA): TGTGCCAGCTCACCATCCGGGACAGGGGGTTCTCAGCAGTACTTC.

The CDR3 protein is CASGMTETEGANVLTF. The CDR3 region has the DNA TGTGCCAGCGGAATGACAGAAACCGAAGGGGCCAACGTCCTGACTTTC. The rearrangement links TRBV27 to TRBJ2-6; possibly TRBD1 for D (5 bases). V dropped 8 bases and J dropped 4 bases, with 18 bases sitting between them. Germline CDR1 is MNHEY and CDR2 is SMNVEV (reference sequence). This CDR3 contains 16 residues.

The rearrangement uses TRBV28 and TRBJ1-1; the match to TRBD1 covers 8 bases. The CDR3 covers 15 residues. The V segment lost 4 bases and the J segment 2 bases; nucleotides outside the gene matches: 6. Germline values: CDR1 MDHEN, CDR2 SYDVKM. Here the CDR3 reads CASSSGGETNTEAFF. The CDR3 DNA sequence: TGTGCCAGCAGTTCAGGGGGCGAAACCAACACTGAAGCTTTCTTT.

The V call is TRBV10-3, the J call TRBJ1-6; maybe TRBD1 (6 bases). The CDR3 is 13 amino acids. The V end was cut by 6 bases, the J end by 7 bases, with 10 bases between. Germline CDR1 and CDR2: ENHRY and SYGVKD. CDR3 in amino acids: CAIRDSLNSPLHF. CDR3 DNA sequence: TGTGCCATCAGGGACAGCCTAAATTCACCCCTCCACTTT.

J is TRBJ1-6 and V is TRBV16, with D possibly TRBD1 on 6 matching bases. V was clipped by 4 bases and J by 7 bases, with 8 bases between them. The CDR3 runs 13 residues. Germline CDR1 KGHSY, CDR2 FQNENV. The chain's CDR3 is CASSPGQNSPLHF. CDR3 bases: TGTGCCAGCAGCCCTGGACAGAATTCACCCCTCCACTTT.

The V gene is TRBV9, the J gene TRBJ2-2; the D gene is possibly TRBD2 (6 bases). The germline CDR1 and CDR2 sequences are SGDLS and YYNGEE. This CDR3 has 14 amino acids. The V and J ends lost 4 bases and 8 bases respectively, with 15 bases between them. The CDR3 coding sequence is TGTGCCAGCAGCCGGAGGGAACGGGGGGGGGAGCTGTTTTTT. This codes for CASSRRERGGELFF.

The CDR3 DNA is TGTGCCAGCAGCTTATTCGGCAATACGGGTGAGGTCCAGTACTTC. This encodes CASSLFGNTGEVQYF. The chain carries TRBV7-3 and TRBJ2-5; D gene uncertain. The germline CDR1 and CDR2 sequences are SGHTA and FQGTGA. Deletions cut 2 bases from V and 10 bases from J, with 20 bases between. The CDR3 sequence is 15 residues long.

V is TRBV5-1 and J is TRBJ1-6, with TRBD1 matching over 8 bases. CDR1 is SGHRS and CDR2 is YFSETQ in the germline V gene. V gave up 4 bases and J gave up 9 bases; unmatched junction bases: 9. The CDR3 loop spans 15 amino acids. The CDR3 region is CASSHETGEGSPLHF. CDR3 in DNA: TGCGCCAGCAGCCACGAGACAGGGGAGGGTTCACCCCTCCACTTT.